This TCR beta chain was obtained from a study of identical twins. Study-wide results and caveats: Twins shared beta out-of-frame sequences in excess, but this excess was weaker.

Template switching added a universal primer site, and cDNA bore unique molecular identifiers. Each CDR3 protein is one row after TCRdb ran MiXCR on the 5' RACE reads. The profile shows approximately 230,000 distinct CDR3 sequences, 5.5% to 7.5% of them singletons. The CDR3 has 12 residues. CDR1 and CDR2 (germline): KGHSH, LQKENI. The germline V and J ends were trimmed by 3 bases and 13 bases, with 15 bases remaining between them. With regard to this clonotype: Antigen specificity is unknown.

These same records also appear under a second study, on T cells expressing NK-cell markers. That source notes: It was sorted CD3+CD56+NKG2C+, CD3+CD56+NKG2C- and CD3+CD56-NKG2C+ T cells that supplied the TCR beta repertoires. A few donors' CD3+CD56-NKG2C+ cells were dominated by the same clonotypes.

Sequenced: CD8+ T cells sorted from blood. The chain combines TRBV18 with TRBJ2-5, with a weak D call TRBD2 (5 bases). The source of this sequence is a woman between 18 and 29 years old in good health. DNA for the CDR3: TGTGCCAGCTCACCGAAGGACTCGGGGAGGTACTTC. It yields the protein CASSPKDSGRYF.